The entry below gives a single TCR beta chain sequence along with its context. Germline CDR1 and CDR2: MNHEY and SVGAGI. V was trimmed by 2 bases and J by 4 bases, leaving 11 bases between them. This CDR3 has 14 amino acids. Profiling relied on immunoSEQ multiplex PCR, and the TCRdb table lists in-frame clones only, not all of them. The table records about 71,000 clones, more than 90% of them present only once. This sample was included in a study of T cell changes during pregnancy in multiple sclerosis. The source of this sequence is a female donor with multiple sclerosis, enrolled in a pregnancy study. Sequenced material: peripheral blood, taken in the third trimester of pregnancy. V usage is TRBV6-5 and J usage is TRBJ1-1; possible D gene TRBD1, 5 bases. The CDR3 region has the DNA TGTGCCAGCAGTTACGATGCAGGGCCCACTGAAGCTTTCTTT. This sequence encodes CASSYDAGPTEAFF.